One sample yielded the 26 T cell receptor beta chains listed below, sequenced in a study of vaccination and CD4 T cells after COVID-19. These TCRs are of unknown antigen specificity. Treatment indicated: roughly 10-day PBMC culture with coronavirus spike peptide pools or control peptides (ViraFEST assay). Collection of the unexposed donor's CD4+ T cells took place before the COVID-19 pandemic (2011-2018). Oncomine TCR Beta short-read sequencing was applied to DNA from cultured CD4+ T cells. Once CD4+ T cells had been cultured, genomic DNA was extracted from them. A single record per CDR3 protein comes from TCRdb applying MiXCR to the PCR reads. Seen here are approximately 10,000 distinct CDR3 sequences, 44% observed once, and the top ten hold around 11%. Sequenced material: CD4+ T cells from blood, cultured in vitro. Every receptor here comes from a human donor in good health.

The chain recombines TRBV10-3 with TRBJ2-7; D is unclear. This CDR3 contains 12 residues. CDR1 and CDR2 from the germline V gene are ENHRY and SYGVKD. Trimming cost V 2 bases and J 5 bases, with 7 bases left between them. CDR3 region: CAISEEGNEQYF. CDR3 coding DNA: TGTGCCATCAGTGAGGAAGGGAACGAGCAGTACTTC.

The chain joins TRBV7-9 to TRBJ2-7; unclear D gene. Germline CDR1 and CDR2: SEHNR and FQNEAQ (reference sequence). V gave up 2 bases and J gave up 2 bases, with 10 bases separating them. The CDR3 runs to 14 residues. CDR3 nucleotide sequence: TGTGCCAGCAGCTTACTCTCCCAAGCCTACGAGCAGTACTTC. This translates into CASSLLSQAYEQYF.

This chain links TRBV15 with TRBJ2-1, with TRBD1 matching over 10 bases. Germline assignment: CDR1 LNHNV and CDR2 YYDKDF (reference sequence). The CDR3 runs to 17 residues. The ends lost 0 bases at V and 7 bases at J; junction bases unmatched: 9. CDR3 in DNA: TGTGCCACCAGCAGAGATTACGGGACAGGGGATGTGAATGAGCAGTTCTTC. Amino acid sequence: CATSRDYGTGDVNEQFF. The whole variable domain, filled in from reference TRBV15 and TRBJ2-1, reads DAMVIQNPRYQVTQFGKPVTLSCSQTLNHNVMYWYQQKSSQAPKLLFHYYDKDFNNEADTPDNFQSRRPNTSFCFLDIRSPGLGDTAMYLCATSRDYGTGDVNEQFFGPGTRLTVL.

The rearrangement joins TRBV25-1 to TRBJ2-3; D is uncertain. Germline CDR1 is MGHDK and CDR2 is SYGVNS. The germline V and J ends were trimmed by 4 bases and 1 base, with 6 bases remaining between them. The CDR3 consists of 13 residues. CDR3 coding DNA: TGTGCCAGCAGTGTTCCTGGCACAGATACGCAGTATTTT. This sequence encodes CASSVPGTDTQYF.

This rearrangement joins TRBV6-5 to TRBJ2-1; 10 bases line up with TRBD2. CDR1 is MNHEY and CDR2 is SVGAGI in the germline V gene. The CDR3 totals 17 residues. With 4 bases clipped from V and 0 bases from J, the junction kept 6 bases outside the gene matches. CDR3 DNA: TGTGCCAGCAGTTTGGGGCTAGCGGGAGCCTCCTACAATGAGCAGTTCTTC. Translated, it gives CASSLGLAGASYNEQFF.

The chain is built from TRBV28 and TRBJ1-5; D not certain. Deletions cut 7 bases from V and 7 bases from J, with 17 bases between. The germline V gene has CDR1 MDHEN and CDR2 SYDVKM. This CDR3 has 14 residues. CDR3 residues: CASTLKGFRQPQHF. The CDR3 nucleotides are TGTGCCAGCACCCTTAAAGGGTTCAGACAGCCCCAGCATTTT.

This clonotype was observed a handful of times. The chain carries TRBV7-2 and TRBJ2-7; 12 bases agree with TRBD1. The trim removed 5 bases at V and 4 bases at J, leaving 3 bases unmatched. Germline V gene lookup returns CDR1 SGHTA and CDR2 FQGNSA. The CDR3 runs to 14 residues. CDR3 nucleotides: TGTGCCAGCAGCGCGGGACAGGGGGCGTACGAGCAGTACTTC. Its translation is CASSAGQGAYEQYF.

This clonotype was seen a handful of times. The chain is built from TRBV27 and TRBJ2-1; the D is unclear. The CDR3 is 13 amino acids. V lost 2 bases to trimming and J lost 2 bases, with 4 bases between them. Germline V gives CDR1 MNHEY, CDR2 SMNVEV (reference sequence). The chain's CDR3 is CASSLNTYNEQFF. CDR3 nucleotide sequence: TGTGCCAGCAGTTTAAATACCTACAATGAGCAGTTCTTC.

The rearrangement links TRBV7-8 to TRBJ2-1; possible D gene TRBD2, 6 bases. The length of the CDR3 is 18 residues. Trimming shortened V by 1 base and J by 1 base, and 17 bases separated the two germline ends. Per germline, CDR1 SGHVS and CDR2 FQNEAQ. The CDR3 region is CASSLVSTGSGSYNEQFF. In DNA form, the CDR3 reads TGTGCCAGCAGCTTAGTCTCCACCGGGAGTGGGTCCTACAATGAGCAGTTCTTC.

The V call is TRBV2, the J call TRBJ2-6; D may match TRBD1 or TRBD2 (5 bases each). The CDR3 contains 16 residues. V lost 10 bases and J lost 0, with 16 bases in between. The germline CDR1 and CDR2 sequences are SNHLY and FYNNEI. The CDR3 nucleotides read TGTGCCAACCCCGGGACCTCGAGCTCTGGGGCCAACGTCCTGACTTTC. Its protein is CANPGTSSSGANVLTF. Drawing the rest from reference TRBV2 and TRBJ2-6, the complete variable domain is EPEVTQTPSHQVTQMGQEVILRCVPISNHLYFYWYRQILGQKVEFLVSFYNNEISEKSEIFDDQFSVERPDGSNFTLKIRSTKLEDSAMYFCANPGTSSSGANVLTFGAGSRLTVL.

This chain links TRBV25-1 with TRBJ1-1; D is perhaps TRBD1 (5 bases). The CDR3 has 13 amino acids. Germline V gene lookup returns CDR1 MGHDK and CDR2 SYGVNS. V was pared by 4 bases and J by 14 bases, with 20 bases between. This CDR3 reads CASSGAGTAHLFF. For the CDR3, the DNA is TGTGCCAGCAGTGGTGCCGGGACGGCACATCTATTCTTT.

The rearrangement uses TRBV28 and TRBJ2-2; 10 positions match TRBD1. The CDR3 has 17 amino acids. V was pared by 6 bases and J by 7 bases, with 14 bases of the junction left unmatched. The germline gives CDR1 MDHEN, CDR2 SYDVKM. CDR3 protein: CASRPPPGTGDDGELFF. CDR3 sequence (DNA): TGTGCCAGCAGACCACCGCCCGGGACAGGGGACGACGGGGAGCTGTTTTTT.

This chain joins TRBV4-2 and TRBJ2-3; maybe TRBD1 (6 bases). Deletions cut 2 bases from V and 0 bases from J, with 9 bases between. The CDR3 extends over 15 amino acids. The germline CDR1 and CDR2 sequences are LGHNA and YNFKEQ. CDR3 amino acids: CASSQRDISTDTQYF. Here the CDR3 DNA reads TGTGCCAGCAGCCAAAGGGACATCAGCACAGATACGCAGTATTTT.

V is TRBV20-1 and J is TRBJ2-6; D is possibly TRBD1 (5 bases). In germline, CDR1 is DFQATT, CDR2 SNEGSKA (reference sequence). The V gene lost 5 bases and the J gene lost 4 bases, with 12 bases spanning the gap. This CDR3 is 14 amino acids long. This CDR3 reads CSAPGRAGANVLTF. The CDR3, as DNA: TGCAGTGCTCCAGGCAGGGCCGGGGCCAACGTCCTGACTTTC.

This clonotype was seen only once. The gene calls are TRBV20-1 and TRBJ1-5; D is unresolved. The CDR3 length is 13 residues. Trimming cost V 0 bases and J 6 bases, with 9 bases left between them. CDR1 DFQATT and CDR2 SNEGSKA come from the germline V gene (reference sequence). The CDR3 region is CSARDSLPQPQHF. The CDR3 nucleotides read TGCAGTGCTAGAGATAGTCTCCCTCAGCCCCAGCATTTT.

The chain links TRBV6-5 to TRBJ2-7; 8 bases align to TRBD1. The junction had 6 bases not matched to a gene; V was cut back by 0 bases and J by 8 bases. The CDR3 is 14 residues long. Germline lookup yields CDR1 MNHEY and CDR2 SVGAGI. The CDR3 is CASSYSGTGGKQYF. The CDR3 coding sequence is TGTGCCAGCAGTTACTCCGGGACAGGAGGGAAGCAGTACTTC.

This clonotype was detected only a few times. This sequence joins TRBV6-1 and TRBJ1-1; D call uncertain. V lost 5 bases and J 5 bases, leaving 15 bases between the germline ends. The CDR3 has 14 amino acids. Germline V gene lookup returns CDR1 MNHNS and CDR2 SASEGT. Written as DNA, the CDR3 is TGTGCCAGCAGTCTGGAGGGAAAGAGGACTGAAGCTTTCTTT. Amino acids: CASSLEGKRTEAFF.

This chain uses TRBV28 with TRBJ1-2; 7 bases line up with TRBD1. This CDR3 is built from 14 residues. V lost 5 bases to trimming and J lost 1 base; unmatched junction nucleotides: 4. From germline, CDR1 is MDHEN and CDR2 SYDVKM. In DNA form, the CDR3 reads TGTGCCAGCAGTCGAGGACAGGATAACTATGGCTACACCTTC. This gives the protein CASSRGQDNYGYTF.

The DNA for the CDR3 is TGTGCCAGCAGCCGGGCAGGGAGGGGCACCGGGGAGCTGTTTTTT. Protein sequence: CASSRAGRGTGELFF. The chain recombines TRBV11-3 with TRBJ2-2, with TRBD2 matching 7 bases. The V gene's germline CDR1 is SGHNT and CDR2 YENEEA. The CDR3 length is 15 residues. Germline trimming cut 5 bases from V and 4 bases from J; bases unmatched to any gene: 7. The full variable domain, its missing parts supplied by reference TRBV11-3 and TRBJ2-2, is EAGVVQSPRYKIIEKKQPVAFWCNPISGHNTLYWYLQNLGQGPELLIRYENEEAVDDSQLPKDRFSAERLKGVDSTLKIQPAELGDSAVYLCASSRAGRGTGELFFGEGSRLTVL.

This clonotype was picked up a small number of times. The rearrangement uses TRBV20-1 and TRBJ2-7; no clear D. Looked up from germline, CDR1 is DFQATT and CDR2 is SNEGSKA (reference sequence). This CDR3 region has 12 residues. V was pared by 1 base and J by 5 bases, with 9 bases between. This chain's CDR3 is CSARVVAHEQYF. The DNA of the CDR3 is TGCAGTGCTAGAGTGGTGGCCCACGAGCAGTACTTC.

The chain has TRBV20-1 and TRBJ2-1, with 8 bases aligning to TRBD2. This CDR3 has 16 residues. Germline V gives CDR1 DFQATT, CDR2 SNEGSKA (reference sequence). V shed 0 bases, J shed 7 bases, and the junction held 11 bases outside the gene matches. The CDR3 spells CSARDGGRNLWNEQFF. The CDR3 DNA reads as TGCAGTGCTAGAGACGGCGGGAGGAACCTGTGGAATGAGCAGTTCTTC.

The chain joins TRBV3-1 to TRBJ2-5, with D perhaps matching TRBD2 (5 bases). The CDR3 is 13 amino acids. V lost 1 base, J lost 5 bases, and 8 bases lay in between. The V gene's germline CDR1 is LGHDT and CDR2 YNNKEL (reference sequence). The CDR3 coding sequence is TGTGCCAGCAGCCAAGTAGAGGGCGAGACCCAGTACTTC. Translation gives CASSQVEGETQYF.

The chain combines TRBV2 with TRBJ1-5, with D maybe TRBD1 (6 bases). Germline loops: CDR1 SNHLY, CDR2 FYNNEI. There are 14 residues in the CDR3. The germline V and J ends were trimmed by 3 bases and 8 bases, with 14 bases remaining between them. The CDR3 sequence: CASSENRVGEPQHF. In nucleotides, the CDR3 is TGTGCCAGCAGTGAGAACAGGGTCGGGGAGCCCCAGCATTTT.

The chain recombines TRBV21-1 with TRBJ1-2. TRBV21-1 is given as a pseudogene. CDR3 length equals 13 residues. This CDR3 reads CASSTCGRVCYTF. The CDR3 coding sequence is TGTGCCAGCAGCACGTGTGGCCGTGTGTGCTACACCTTC.

This clonotype was counted only a few times. This chain joins TRBV7-9 and TRBJ2-2, with a tentative D call TRBD1 (6 bases). The V end was cut by 5 bases, the J end by 5 bases, with 9 bases between. The CDR3 loop spans 13 amino acids. Germline-derived CDR1 and CDR2 are SEHNR and FQNEAQ (reference sequence). CDR3 nucleotides: TGTGCCAGCAGCCCACAGGGTACCGGGGAGCTGTTTTTT. Protein product: CASSPQGTGELFF.

This clonotype was seen only a few times. This chain uses TRBV6-2 or TRBV6-3 with TRBJ1-5, with TRBD1 matching over 7 bases. V was pared by 5 bases and J by 0 bases, with 4 bases of the junction left unmatched. Germline CDR1 MNHEY, CDR2 SVGEGT. This CDR3 is built from 15 residues. The CDR3 DNA sequence: TGTGCCAGCAGTGGGACAGTCAATAGCAATCAGCCCCAGCATTTT. Translated, it gives CASSGTVNSNQPQHF.